Shown below are 15 T cell receptor beta chains from a single sample sequenced in a study of human T cells and chemical hapten exposure. TCRdb re-called the RACE reads with MiXCR, one entry per CDR3 protein. The repertoire holds about 110,000 distinct CDR3 sequences, 9.5% to 15% seen once, with around 1.7% in the top ten. Sample time point: pre-sensitization, week 0. Treatment here: therapeutic diphenylcyclopropenone sensitization with weekly scalp DPC. Sequencing was performed on whole blood, taken in connection with sensitization to the hapten diphenylcyclopropenone (DPC). The origin of the receptors is a woman aged 50 to 60 with alopecia areata. Some clones in this sample may be carry-over from other donors' samples.

V usage is TRBV29-1 and J usage is TRBJ2-1; a possible D gene is TRBD2 (5 bases). The germline gives CDR1 SQVTM, CDR2 ANQGSEA. The CDR3 sequence is 13 residues long. Trimming removed 3 bases from V and 2 bases from J, with 8 bases in between. DNA of the CDR3: TGCAGCGTTGATACTAGAACCTACAATGAGCAGTTCTTC. Protein sequence: CSVDTRTYNEQFF.

This clonotype was detected a few times. The chain joins TRBV28 to TRBJ2-7, with D maybe TRBD1 (5 bases). The CDR3 has 16 amino acids. The V end was cut by 5 bases, the J end by 0 bases, with 17 bases between. The germline CDR1 and CDR2 sequences are MDHEN and SYDVKM. CDR3 bases: TGTGCCAGCAGTGATCCCCCGGCAGGGATCTCCTACGAGCAGTACTTC. It encodes CASSDPPAGISYEQYF.

This clonotype was seen a few times. The chain links TRBV7-9 to TRBJ1-1, with TRBD1 as a possible D gene (6 bases). V was pared by 1 base and J by 11 bases, with 11 bases between. Germline V CDR1 and CDR2: SEHNR, FQNEAQ (reference sequence). This CDR3 spans 12 amino acids. As DNA, the CDR3 is TGTGCCAGCAGCTTAGGGGGACAAGGGGCTTTCTTT. Translating gives CASSLGGQGAFF.

This chain connects TRBV12-3 or TRBV12-4 to TRBJ2-5; no clear D. Trimming shortened V by 3 bases and J by 1 base, and 6 bases separated the two germline ends. This CDR3 region has 13 residues. The CDR3 protein is CASSLWGQETQYF. The CDR3 region has the DNA TGTGCCAGCAGTTTGTGGGGCCAAGAGACCCAGTACTTC.

This clonotype was found a few times. CDR3 amino acids: CASSFQTLRTSGTTSTDTQYF. The DNA for the CDR3 is TGCGCCAGCAGCTTTCAGACTCTTCGGACTAGCGGGACCACTAGCACAGATACGCAGTATTTT. The gene calls are TRBV4-1 and TRBJ2-3; 12 bases are a match to TRBD2. The CDR3 contains 21 residues. Trimming removed 5 bases from V and 0 bases from J; junction bases left unmatched: 18. From germline, CDR1 is MGHRA and CDR2 YSYEKL.

This clonotype was found many times. V usage is TRBV6-2 or TRBV6-3 and J usage is TRBJ2-7; D not resolved. Per germline, CDR1 MNHEY and CDR2 SVGEGT. This CDR3 spans 13 amino acids. With 3 bases removed from V and 2 bases from J, the gap between germline ends came to 8 bases. The CDR3 DNA follows: TGTGCCAGCAGTTATTGGAACACCTACGAGCAGTACTTC. This encodes CASSYWNTYEQYF.

The J gene is TRBJ2-7, the V gene TRBV28; TRBD2 aligns across 8 bases. The V gene's germline CDR1 is MDHEN and CDR2 SYDVKM. The trim removed 2 bases at V and 7 bases at J, leaving 4 bases unmatched. This CDR3 is 13 amino acids long. The CDR3 bases are TGTGCCAGCAGTTTACCCGCTAGCGGGGAGCAGTACTTC. This translates into CASSLPASGEQYF.

In its sample, this clonotype was seen many times. The J gene is TRBJ2-2, the V gene TRBV19; TRBD1 agrees at 7 bases. Trimming took 7 bases from V and 4 from J; bases not matched to a gene: 9. Germline CDR1 LNHDA, CDR2 SQIVND (reference sequence). The CDR3 has 15 amino acids. Here the CDR3 DNA reads TGTGCCAGTAAACTAGGGGGCCCGGGCACCGGGGAGCTGTTTTTT. Protein sequence: CASKLGGPGTGELFF.

In regard to this clonotype: At one boundary the junction diverges from the germline segment, which might be a read error. V is TRBV11-2 and J is TRBJ1-6; D is undetermined. Germline values: CDR1 SGHAT, CDR2 FQNNGV. CDR3 size: 14 residues. CDR3 region: CVSSLRADNSPLHF. CDR3 nucleotides: TGTGTCAGCAGCCTAAGGGCCGATAATTCACCCCTCCACTTT.

In this sample, this clonotype turned up many times. The CDR3 is CASSVWGSSAGELFF. The CDR3 coding sequence is TGTGCCAGCAGCGTATGGGGCTCTTCAGCCGGGGAGCTGTTTTTT. This chain connects TRBV7-9 to TRBJ2-2, with D perhaps matching TRBD1 (5 bases). V was cut by 5 bases and J by 6 bases, with 16 bases left in between. The germline V gene has CDR1 SEHNR and CDR2 FQNEAQ (reference sequence). The CDR3 extends over 15 amino acids.

In its sample, this clonotype was seen many times. The chain employs TRBV28 and TRBJ1-5; 8 nucleotides agree with TRBD1. The V and J ends lost 2 bases and 7 bases, in that order; junction bases with no gene match: 10. This CDR3 is 16 amino acids long. In germline, CDR1 is MDHEN, CDR2 SYDVKM. CDR3 amino acids: CASSLPHRGEGQPQHF. CDR3 DNA sequence: TGTGCCAGCAGTTTACCTCACAGGGGGGAAGGGCAGCCCCAGCATTTT. The full variable domain, rest sourced from reference TRBV28 and TRBJ1-5, is DVKVTQSSRYLVKRTGEKVFLECVQDMDHENMFWYRQDPGLGLRLIYFSYDVKMKEKGDIPEGYSVSREKKERFSLILESASTNQTSMYLCASSLPHRGEGQPQHFGDGTRLSIL.

This clonotype was detected many times. This chain joins TRBV6-5 and TRBJ2-7; 7 nucleotides match TRBD2. In germline, CDR1 is MNHEY, CDR2 SVGAGI. V lost 5 bases and J lost 4; bases outside the gene matches: 14. The CDR3 consists of 16 residues. CDR3 sequence: CASSRGLPQFYYEQYF. The CDR3 DNA is TGTGCCAGCAGTAGGGGACTACCCCAATTTTATTACGAGCAGTACTTC.

This clonotype was counted between two and nine times. J is TRBJ1-6 and V is TRBV5-1; D is uncertain. The CDR3 consists of 16 residues. With 3 bases removed from V and 5 bases from J, the gap between germline ends came to 15 bases. CDR1 is SGHRS and CDR2 is YFSETQ in the germline V gene. The chain's CDR3 is CASSWRPGGDNSPLHF. As DNA, the CDR3 is TGCGCCAGCAGCTGGAGACCGGGCGGGGATAATTCACCCCTCCACTTT.

This clonotype occurred many times. The CDR3, as DNA: TGTGCCAGCGTGGGGGGGGGCGCTTCACCCCTCCACTTT. It specifies CASVGGGASPLHF. The rearrangement links TRBV28 to TRBJ1-6, with TRBD1 as a possible D gene (6 bases). V was pared by 8 bases and J by 9 bases, with 14 bases between. The CDR3 sequence is 13 residues long. Per germline, CDR1 MDHEN and CDR2 SYDVKM.

The chain combines TRBV11-1 with TRBJ2-4, with D possibly called TRBD1 or TRBD2 (5 bases each). Germline lookup yields CDR1 SGHAT and CDR2 FQDESV (reference sequence). The germline V and J ends were trimmed by 5 bases and 5 bases, with 16 bases remaining between them. This CDR3 is built from 15 residues. CDR3 nucleotide sequence: TGTGCCAGCAGCCTAGGGGACGTCGGGGAAAACATTCAGTACTTC. It is translated as CASSLGDVGENIQYF.